The entry below gives a single T cell receptor (beta chain) sequence along with its context. The antigen is not known. These data originate in a study of cytomegalovirus exposure and HLA in healthy donors. Overall study findings and caveats: The study designated roughly 150 TCR beta chains cytomegalovirus-associated. Later analysis placed DRB1 highest and HLA-C lowest in TCR association rates, which differed by HLA locus. Among CMV-associated TCR beta chains, most appeared HLA-restricted in a later analysis. Most of the TCR beta V segments (in an earlier analysis) were productive either about 87% or about 30% of the time.

V was pared by 3 bases and J by 2 bases, with 13 bases between. The V gene's germline CDR1 is MGHDK and CDR2 SYGVNS. This CDR3 is built from 16 residues. PCR involved 60 Vbeta and 13 Jbeta primers. Assay used: immunoSEQ multiplex PCR; TCRdb lists only in-frame clones, some missing. The table includes 75,000 to 100,000 clones, over 60% detected once. This rearrangement joins TRBV25-1 to TRBJ2-2, with D perhaps matching TRBD2 (5 bases). The specimen sequenced was PBMCs. The source of this sequence is a man in his fifties or sixties in good health and CMV-seropositive. The CDR3 loop is CASSEGRRANTGELFF. The CDR3 coding sequence is TGTGCCAGCAGTGAGGGGAGAAGAGCTAACACCGGGGAGCTGTTTTTT. The variable domain in full, completed from reference TRBV25-1 and TRBJ2-2, reads EADIYQTPRYLVIGTGKKITLECSQTMGHDKMYWYQQDPGMELHLIHYSYGVNSTEKGDLSSESTVSRIRTEHFPLTLESARPSHTSQYLCASSEGRRANTGELFFGEGSRLTVL.